Presented here are 26 T cell receptor beta chains from one specimen sequenced in a study of blood T cell repertoires in COVID-19. The method was immunoSEQ multiplex PCR; TCRdb's version includes in-frame clones alone and lacks a portion of them. The table includes a few hundred thousand clones, around 86% detected once. The sample consisted of peripheral blood. Receptors were obtained from a human donor in a cohort sampled during active COVID-19.

This chain links TRBV19 with TRBJ2-7, with a possible D match to TRBD2 (6 bases). This CDR3 region has 15 residues. V shed 6 bases and J shed 1 base, with 16 bases lying between them. Germline V gives CDR1 LNHDA, CDR2 SQIVND (reference sequence). The DNA of the CDR3 is TGTGCCAGTAGACGGGAGCATATCGGGTCCTACGAGCAGTACTTC. Its translation is CASRREHIGSYEQYF.

The chain joins TRBV5-4 to TRBJ2-3; TRBD1 matches at 10 bases. The trim removed 4 bases at V and 2 bases at J, leaving 4 bases unmatched. The CDR3 has 15 amino acids. Per the germline V gene, CDR1 is SGHNT and CDR2 is YYREEE (reference sequence). CDR3 residues: CASSLGQGVTDTQYF. CDR3 bases: TGTGCCAGCAGCCTTGGACAGGGGGTCACAGATACGCAGTATTTT.

The chain carries TRBV9 and TRBJ2-7; weak D call: TRBD2 (6 bases). The germline V and J ends were trimmed by 0 bases and 1 base, with 11 bases remaining between them. There are 15 residues in the CDR3. Germline V gives CDR1 SGDLS, CDR2 YYNGEE. The CDR3 sequence: CASSVAAGGSYEQYF. In nucleotides, the CDR3 is TGTGCCAGCAGCGTAGCGGCAGGAGGGTCCTACGAGCAGTACTTC.

The V call is TRBV4-2, the J call TRBJ2-1; TRBD2 agrees at 9 bases. V lost 0 bases, J lost 4 bases, and 7 bases stayed unmatched. Germline V CDR1 and CDR2: LGHNA, YNFKEQ. The CDR3 consists of 17 residues. CDR3 loop: CASSQEPSGMEYNEQFF. CDR3 DNA sequence: TGTGCCAGCAGCCAAGAACCTAGCGGGATGGAGTACAATGAGCAGTTCTTC.

The CDR3, as DNA: TGTGCCAGCAGCTTAGCCCCGGGACAGGCCTGGGACAATGAGCAGTTCTTC. This codes for CASSLAPGQAWDNEQFF. This chain uses TRBV11-2 with TRBJ2-1; 8 nucleotides agree with TRBD1. The V gene's germline CDR1 is SGHAT and CDR2 FQNNGV. V lost 1 base, J lost 5 bases, and 10 bases stayed unmatched. The CDR3 totals 17 residues.

Only a few counts were recorded for this clone. The genes are TRBV6-5 and TRBJ2-7; no firm D call. Trimming removed 7 bases at V and 6 bases at J, with 7 bases between. The length of the CDR3 is 10 residues. CDR1 and CDR2 (germline): MNHEY, SVGAGI. CDR3 residues: CASKMAEQYF. As DNA, the CDR3 is TGTGCCAGCAAAATGGCCGAGCAGTACTTC.

The sample holds a few counts of this clone. The V and J genes are TRBV27 and TRBJ1-1; D is ambiguous. V was pared by 3 bases and J by 2 bases, with 10 bases between. CDR3 length equals 14 residues. Germline loops: CDR1 MNHEY, CDR2 SMNVEV (reference sequence). The CDR3 sequence: CASSFRLGNTEAFF. The CDR3 DNA reads as TGTGCCAGCAGTTTTAGGTTGGGCAACACTGAAGCTTTCTTT.

The rearrangement joins TRBV9 to TRBJ1-3, with D tentatively TRBD1 (6 bases). The V gene's germline CDR1 is SGDLS and CDR2 YYNGEE. Deletions cut 2 bases from V and 4 bases from J, with 7 bases between. The CDR3 runs to 13 residues. The CDR3: CASSVGQGNTIYF. As DNA, the CDR3 is TGTGCCAGCAGCGTCGGACAGGGAAACACCATATATTTT.

V and J are TRBV5-6 and TRBJ1-5; 10 bases match TRBD1. In germline, CDR1 is SGHDT, CDR2 YYEEEE. CDR3 size: 15 residues. V gave up 4 bases and J gave up 5 bases; unmatched junction bases: 6. The CDR3 here is CASSKDRGGDQPQHF. The DNA for the CDR3 is TGTGCCAGCAGCAAGGACAGGGGGGGAGATCAGCCCCAGCATTTT.

Regarding this clone: The sample contains more than one DNA sequence encoding this CDR3. J is TRBJ1-1 and V is TRBV7-3; 7 bases are shared with TRBD1. The length of the CDR3 is 14 residues. Germline trimming cut 0 bases from V and 2 bases from J; bases unmatched to any gene: 0. Germline loops: CDR1 SGHTA, CDR2 FQGTGA. The CDR3 region has the DNA TGTGCCAGCAGCTTAACAGGGGGCAACACTGAAGCTTTCTTT. Residues: CASSLTGGNTEAFF.

The chain carries TRBV12-5 and TRBJ1-1, with D perhaps TRBD1 (6 bases). The V end was cut by 0 bases, the J end by 1 base, with 12 bases between. CDR1 is LGHNT, CDR2 FRNRAP, per germline. This CDR3 is 16 amino acids long. In DNA form, the CDR3 reads TGTGCTAGTGGTTTGGTATACAGGGTCAAGAACACTGAAGCTTTCTTT. Residues: CASGLVYRVKNTEAFF. The whole variable domain, remainder taken from reference TRBV12-5 and TRBJ1-1, is DARVTQTPRHKVTEMGQEVTMRCQPILGHNTVFWYRQTMMQGLELLAYFRNRAPLDDSGMPKDRFSAEMPDATLATLKIQPSEPRDSAVYFCASGLVYRVKNTEAFFGQGTRLTVV.

This chain uses TRBV30 with TRBJ1-2; D may be TRBD1 (5 bases). This CDR3 contains 13 residues. V dropped 5 bases and J dropped 4 bases, with 14 bases sitting between them. Per germline, CDR1 GTSNPN and CDR2 SVGIG (reference sequence). DNA of the CDR3: TGTGCCTGGGCATCTGGGGGGATCTATGGCTACACCTTC. It encodes CAWASGGIYGYTF.

This rearrangement joins TRBV12-3 or TRBV12-4 to TRBJ2-1; 8 bases agree with TRBD1. The CDR3 has 13 residues. The trim removed 5 bases at V and 10 bases at J, leaving 7 bases unmatched. The CDR3 coding sequence is TGTGCCAGCAGTCACGGACAGGGTCACGAGCAGTTCTTC. As protein: CASSHGQGHEQFF.

This clone was picked up a small number of times. The chain links TRBV25-1 to TRBJ2-7; 7 nucleotides match TRBD1. The CDR3 runs 13 residues. J was trimmed by 3 bases and V by 5 bases; bases with no gene match: 4. Germline CDR1 MGHDK, CDR2 SYGVNS. CDR3 sequence (DNA): TGTGCCAGCAGTCCAGGGACAGACTACGAGCAGTACTTC. Protein product: CASSPGTDYEQYF.

V gene TRBV2 combines with J gene TRBJ2-6; a possible D gene is TRBD1 (5 bases). Per germline, CDR1 SNHLY and CDR2 FYNNEI. The CDR3 consists of 14 residues. Trimming took 9 bases from V and 0 from J, leaving 9 bases between them. The CDR3 coding sequence is TGTGCCAGGAGAAGGGGCTCTGGGGCCAACGTCCTGACTTTC. It codes for CARRRGSGANVLTF.

The V call is TRBV4-1, the J call TRBJ2-1, with 12 bases lining up with TRBD2. Germline V gene lookup returns CDR1 MGHRA and CDR2 YSYEKL. This CDR3 contains 16 residues. V shed 1 base and J 12 bases; nucleotides not matched to a gene: 10. The CDR3 sequence is CASSQVPTSGGGVQFF. In DNA, the CDR3 is TGCGCCAGCAGCCAAGTCCCGACTAGCGGGGGAGGTGTGCAGTTCTTC.

This chain links TRBV18 with TRBJ2-1; 13 bases are shared with TRBD2. The germline gives CDR1 KGHSH, CDR2 LQKENI. The CDR3 contains 16 residues. The trim removed 0 bases at V and 6 bases at J, leaving 2 bases unmatched. The CDR3 loop reads CASSPPGLAGVNEQFF. In DNA form, the CDR3 reads TGTGCCAGCTCACCACCCGGACTAGCGGGAGTCAATGAGCAGTTCTTC. The complete variable domain, with remaining parts taken from reference TRBV18 and TRBJ2-1, reads NAGVMQNPRHLVRRRGQEARLRCSPMKGHSHVYWYRQLPEEGLKFMVYLQKENIIDESGMPKERFSAEFPKEGPSILRIQQVVRGDSAAYFCASSPPGLAGVNEQFFGPGTRLTVL.

The V gene is TRBV11-2, the J gene TRBJ2-7; D is unresolved. The CDR3 is 18 residues long. Trimming took 1 base from V and 0 from J, leaving 19 bases between them. Germline V gives CDR1 SGHAT, CDR2 FQNNGV. The CDR3 sequence is CASSLGPPVGVSSYEQYF. The CDR3, as DNA: TGTGCCAGCAGCTTAGGCCCCCCGGTAGGAGTGAGCTCCTACGAGCAGTACTTC.

This chain connects TRBV16 to TRBJ1-1; D is uncertain. V shed 1 base and J shed 4 bases, with 16 bases lying between them. The CDR3 loop spans 16 amino acids. Germline values: CDR1 KGHSY, CDR2 FQNENV. CDR3 sequence: CASSQWARGPGTEAFF. CDR3 DNA sequence: TGTGCCAGCAGCCAATGGGCACGAGGGCCGGGCACTGAAGCTTTCTTT.

The chain links TRBV7-2 to TRBJ1-1, with 7 bases fitting TRBD1. This CDR3 has 13 amino acids. The trim removed 5 bases at V and 4 bases at J, leaving 4 bases unmatched. The germline gives CDR1 SGHTA, CDR2 FQGNSA. The CDR3 sequence is CASSQGGGTEAFF. CDR3 nucleotide sequence: TGTGCCAGCAGCCAGGGGGGTGGCACTGAAGCTTTCTTT.

This chain uses TRBV19 with TRBJ2-2; a possible D gene is TRBD1 (5 bases). Germline assignment: CDR1 LNHDA and CDR2 SQIVND (reference sequence). Trimming pared 7 bases from V and 5 bases from J, leaving 14 bases between. The CDR3 is 14 residues long. The CDR3 spells CASTFAGITGELFF. CDR3 coding DNA: TGTGCCAGTACTTTCGCAGGGATTACCGGGGAGCTGTTTTTT. Supplemented by reference TRBV19 and TRBJ2-2, the full variable domain reads DGGITQSPKYLFRKEGQNVTLSCEQNLNHDAMYWYRQDPGQGLRLIYYSQIVNDFQKGDIAEGYSVSREKKESFPLTVTSAQKNPTAFYLCASTFAGITGELFFGEGSRLTVL.

The chain is built from TRBV11-2 and TRBJ1-2; TRBD1 might be the D (6 bases). V was clipped by 5 bases and J by 2 bases, with 18 bases between them. The CDR3 spans 16 residues. Germline CDR1 SGHAT, CDR2 FQNNGV. CDR3 DNA: TGTGCCAGCAGCCCGAGGGGGACAACTCCCAACTATGGCTACACCTTC. Translation: CASSPRGTTPNYGYTF.

The chain is built from TRBV18 and TRBJ1-5; D not resolved. Germline V gene data show CDR1 as KGHSH and CDR2 as LQKENI. Trimming removed 5 bases from V and 3 bases from J, with 20 bases in between. This CDR3 comprises 17 residues. This CDR3 is CASSSLSAGLPNQPQHF. The DNA of the CDR3 is TGTGCCAGCTCATCTTTATCTGCAGGCCTCCCCAATCAGCCCCAGCATTTT.

The chain joins TRBV25-1 to TRBJ2-7, with TRBD2 identical over 7 bases. Germline CDR1 reads MGHDK; CDR2 reads SYGVNS. This CDR3 contains 14 residues. Unmatched junction bases numbered 12, after V lost 7 bases and J lost 6 bases. CDR3 nucleotide sequence: TGTGCCAGCACCCCCGCGGGCGGGAGCTCCGAGCAGTACTTC. It encodes CASTPAGGSSEQYF.

The chain has TRBV11-2 and TRBJ2-7; D gene unclear. This CDR3 comprises 14 residues. Germline lookup yields CDR1 SGHAT and CDR2 FQNNGV. V gave up 0 bases and J gave up 2 bases, with 8 bases separating them. CDR3 amino acids: CASSLDGTTYEQYF. The CDR3 DNA is TGTGCCAGCAGCTTAGATGGCACGACCTACGAGCAGTACTTC.

The gene calls are TRBV14 and TRBJ2-3, with D uncertain. The CDR3 spans 11 residues. CDR1 SGHDN and CDR2 FVKESK come from the germline V gene. The ends were cut back, 8 bases at V and 1 base at J, with 4 bases in the middle. CDR3 loop: CASEGTDTQYF. The CDR3 region has the DNA TGTGCCAGCGAGGGCACAGATACGCAGTATTTT.